This T cell receptor (beta chain) is from a study of blood T cell repertoires in COVID-19. Germline CDR1 is GTSNPN and CDR2 is SVGIG (reference sequence). Trimming removed 5 bases from V and 6 bases from J; junction bases left unmatched: 7. The CDR3 consists of 12 residues. Authors' data handling: It was from reference gene primer amplification that nucleated cell counts were estimated. Assay used: immunoSEQ multiplex PCR; TCRdb lists only in-frame clones, some missing. V and J calls and clone size are given by that table; D and trimming were obtained from the DNA. The sample lists roughly 230,000 clones; roughly 90% were seen once.

V gene TRBV30 combines with J gene TRBJ2-7, with TRBD1 matching over 7 bases. Sequenced material: peripheral blood. This TCR was recovered from a human donor in a cohort sampled during active COVID-19. CDR3: CAWSSGTAEQYF. CDR3 DNA sequence: TGTGCCTGGTCATCCGGGACAGCCGAGCAGTACTTC.